This T cell receptor (gamma chain) was profiled in a study of gamma-delta T cells after stem cell transplantation (dated by TCRdb to 2015 to 2016). Preparation of the library involved RT-PCR. Data came from an Illumina MiSeq. Public reads were reanalyzed in TCRdb with CATT, and rows carrying the same DNA were merged afterwards. This sample holds fewer than 200 gamma-chain clones; less than 15% were observed only once. Together, the top ten hold 94% of the sample. As a fraction of the sample, this clone is medium-sized (0.01 to 0.1%). This receptor's antigen is unknown. Given a far larger clone just one base away, this is likely a sequencing read error. CDR1 is given as GITISATS and CDR2 as ISYDGTV, both from the germline V gene (reference sequence). There are 16 amino acids in the CDR3, from cysteine to phenylalanine inclusive. The kept DNA is CDR3 alone, 48 bases in frame from the first base.

This clonotype was sampled from a human donor. It is not recorded whose cells these are; they may come from a transplant donor. The sequenced sample consisted of gamma-delta T cells. Here the chain combines TRGV9 and TRGJP. The CDR3 region has the sequence CALWGVNGLGKKIKVF. The nucleotides read TGTGCCTTGTGGGGGGTGAATGGGTTGGGCAAAAAAATCAAGGTATTT.